A selection of T cell receptor beta chains follows, all from one sample in a study of PD-L1 blockade in urothelial cancer. Clones were sequenced by immunoSEQ multiplex PCR, and TCRdb holds only the in-frame ones, with some missing. The sample lists roughly 95,000 clones; about nine tenths were seen once. The source material was PBMCs, sampled around atezolizumab (anti-PD-L1) treatment. All receptors come from a man between 60 and 75 years old with urothelial cancer. CDR3s include the opening cysteine and the closing phenylalanine or tryptophan. The D gene is left open where the match is weak.

d_gene	j_gene	v_gene	CDR3aa
.	TRBJ1-1	TRBV5-1	CASSSGQANTEAFF
TRBD2	TRBJ2-1	TRBV18	CASSPTSGSNYEQFF
TRBD1	TRBJ2-7	TRBV5-1	CASRRDSMGEQYF
.	TRBJ1-1	TRBV28	CASKGLGVNTEAFF
.	TRBJ1-1	TRBV4-2	CASSQEARQNTEAFF
TRBD1	TRBJ1-2	TRBV7-9	CASSDGQGILYGYTF
.	TRBJ2-7	TRBV5-4	CASSPLFTDEQYF
.	TRBJ2-5	TRBV28	CASSSGRGGGETQYF
TRBD2	TRBJ2-5	TRBV5-1	CASSPGGQETQYF
.	TRBJ1-5	TRBV2	CASRRDTSGQPQHF
.	TRBJ1-3	TRBV5-5	CASRQASGNTIYF
.	TRBJ2-5	TRBV7-3	CASSLTGNQETQYF
.	TRBJ1-5	TRBV6-5	CASSKQPQHF
.	TRBJ1-1	TRBV21-1	CASSKASTGECTEAFF
.	TRBJ2-3	TRBV5-4	CASSLTSTDTQYF
.	TRBJ2-4	TRBV13	CASSLEGGPSIQYF
.	TRBJ2-2	TRBV6-1	CASREAGANTGELFF
.	TRBJ2-7	TRBV27	CASSSTRGPYEQYF
.	TRBJ2-5	TRBV7-2	CASSPLPETQYF
.	TRBJ1-5	TRBV27	CASSFSGVDQPQHF
TRBD1	TRBJ1-1	TRBV7-9	CASSSPGQGQNTEAFF
.	TRBJ1-1	TRBV4-1	CASSQGPDSMGWVNTEAFF
.	TRBJ2-7	TRBV11-2	CASSLSGEWDEQYF
.	TRBJ1-1	TRBV10-3	CAIRRQENTEAFF
.	TRBJ1-2	TRBV5-6	CASSLEGLAVSYTF
.	TRBJ2-2	TRBV11-3	CASSPQVGGELFF
.	TRBJ2-7	TRBV2	CASGASSYEQYF
.	TRBJ2-7	TRBV29-1	CSVEVDNGPYEQYF
.	TRBJ2-5	TRBV18	CASSHKKETQYF
.	TRBJ2-5	TRBV5-1	CASSLDNGRKETQYF
TRBD1	TRBJ2-7	TRBV7-9	CASSSGQQAYEQYF
.	TRBJ1-2	TRBV5-6	CASSFRLGNYGYTF
.	TRBJ2-6	TRBV5-5	CASSLVGAGANVLTF
TRBD1	TRBJ1-3	TRBV30	CAWSQGASGNTIYF
TRBD2	TRBJ2-3	TRBV5-4	CASSSLIASGRDTQYF
TRBD1	TRBJ1-1	TRBV7-2	CASSWSRGRTEAFF
.	TRBJ1-5	TRBV28	CASSSRSGLQPQHF
TRBD2	TRBJ2-3	TRBV27	CASSPGLAEVTDTQYF
.	TRBJ1-1	TRBV27	CASSLRRGAGEAFF
.	TRBJ1-4	TRBV5-6	CASSLGGRWEKLFF
.	TRBJ1-2	TRBV30	CAWNNGGGNYGYTF
.	TRBJ1-5	TRBV13	CASSFGNQPQHF
TRBD1	TRBJ1-2	TRBV27	CASSWTGDSYTF
TRBD1	TRBJ2-2	TRBV7-3	CASSFGTGTQAELFF
.	TRBJ2-2	TRBV21-1	CASSKATGTRNTGELFF
.	TRBJ1-2	TRBV6-1	CASTEQGPYGYTF
TRBD1	TRBJ2-5	TRBV4-2	CASSQERDRGSETQYF
TRBD1	TRBJ2-4	TRBV19	CASSMPSGTGDFVQYF
.	TRBJ1-1	TRBV28	CASSPPPYRPNTEAFF
.	TRBJ1-5	TRBV4-3	CASSQDTGIDQPQHF
TRBD2	TRBJ2-1	TRBV18	CASSPPGGERDYNEQFF